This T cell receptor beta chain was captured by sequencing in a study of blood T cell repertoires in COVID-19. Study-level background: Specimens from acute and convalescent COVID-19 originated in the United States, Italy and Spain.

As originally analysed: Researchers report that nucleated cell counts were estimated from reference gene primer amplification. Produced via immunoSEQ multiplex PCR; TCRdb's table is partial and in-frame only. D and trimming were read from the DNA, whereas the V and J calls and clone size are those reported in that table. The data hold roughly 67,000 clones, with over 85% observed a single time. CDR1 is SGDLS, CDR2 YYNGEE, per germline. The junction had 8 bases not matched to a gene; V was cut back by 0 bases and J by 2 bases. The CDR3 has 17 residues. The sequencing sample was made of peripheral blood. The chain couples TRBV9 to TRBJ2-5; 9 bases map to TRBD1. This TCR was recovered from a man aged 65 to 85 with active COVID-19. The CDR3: CASSVGAGTGKQETQYF. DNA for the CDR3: TGTGCCAGCAGCGTAGGGGCCGGGACAGGGAAACAAGAGACCCAGTACTTC. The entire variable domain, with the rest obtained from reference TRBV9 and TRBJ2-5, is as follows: DSGVTQTPKHLITATGQRVTLRCSPRSGDLSVYWYQQSLDQGLQFLIQYYNGEERAKGNILERFSAQQFPDLHSELNLSSLELGDSALYFCASSVGAGTGKQETQYFGPGTRLLVL.